This T cell receptor beta chain came from a study of shared clonotypes between healthy human individuals. Within Nashville, Tennessee resided all donors, each a Caucasian adult. The germline V and J ends were trimmed by 3 bases and 2 bases, with 16 bases remaining between them. Germline-derived CDR1 and CDR2 are MDHEN and SYDVKM. This CDR3 region has 16 residues. The assay ran at deep level. The method was immunoSEQ multiplex PCR; TCRdb's version includes in-frame clones alone and lacks a portion of them. The table lists 490,000 or so clones, about 79% of them singletons. A word on this clone: Its antigen is as yet unknown.

Study-wide results and caveats: Apart from blood, nothing was sampled; tissue repertoires likely differ.

V is TRBV28 and J is TRBJ2-5; tentatively, D is TRBD1 (5 bases). The sequence was collected from a woman aged 40-49 years in good health. Some clones in this sample may be carry-over from other donors' samples. What was sequenced was PBMCs. CDR3 sequence reads: CASSFRPRQIQETQYF. The CDR3 nucleotides read TGTGCCAGCAGTTTCCGTCCTCGACAGATTCAAGAGACCCAGTACTTC.